The 27 T cell receptor beta chains below all came from one sample that was sequenced in a study of beta chain features in type 1 diabetes. The sequenced template was cDNA made from the entire isolated RNA. Sequencing was performed with immunoSEQ multiplex PCR; in TCRdb, only in-frame clones are kept and a portion is missing. The sample has about 360,000 clones, roughly 13% seen once. Sequencing was done on a sample of naive CD4+ T cells from blood. All receptors come from a man aged 18 to 35 in good health.

This clone was seen only a few times. The chain has TRBV25-1 and TRBJ2-7; possibly TRBD1 for D (5 bases). Germline assignment: CDR1 MGHDK and CDR2 SYGVNS. CDR3 size: 13 residues. V was pared by 5 bases and J by 0 bases, with 8 bases between. The CDR3 is CASSWTYSYEQYF. The CDR3 coding sequence is TGTGCCAGCAGTTGGACATACTCCTACGAGCAGTACTTC.

This clone turned up a few times. The rearrangement uses TRBV7-6 and TRBJ2-1; 7 bases are shared with TRBD2. The CDR3 runs to 17 residues. Trimming took 7 bases from V and 0 from J; bases not matched to a gene: 12. Germline V CDR1 and CDR2: SGHVS, FNYEAQ. For the CDR3, the DNA is TGTGCCAGCAATCCCCACCTCGGCGGGAGCTCCTACAATGAGCAGTTCTTC. This translates into CASNPHLGGSSYNEQFF.

The chain employs TRBV29-1 and TRBJ1-1, with D uncertain. Germline V CDR1 and CDR2: SQVTM, ANQGSEA. This CDR3 has 13 residues. Deletions cut 5 bases from V and 4 bases from J, with 14 bases between. Here the CDR3 reads CSVCNSWITEAFF. The DNA of the CDR3 is TGCAGCGTTTGTAACAGCTGGATCACTGAAGCTTTCTTT.

In its sample, this clone was seen a few times. CDR3 bases: TGTGCCAGCAGGGACAGTAATGAAAAACTGTTTTTT. It translates to CASRDSNEKLFF. The rearrangement uses TRBV6-5 and TRBJ1-4, with TRBD1 as a possible D gene (6 bases). In germline, CDR1 is MNHEY, CDR2 SVGAGI. The CDR3 consists of 12 residues. V was trimmed by 6 bases and J by 4 bases, leaving 6 bases between them.

Comments on this clone: At one of its ends the junction is not consistent with the germline gene, which may arise from a read error. V is TRBV2 and J is TRBJ1-2, with D possibly being TRBD1 (5 bases). This CDR3 region has 13 residues. The germline V gene encodes CDR1 SNHLY and CDR2 FYNNEI. CDR3 coding DNA: TGTGCCAGCATTGGACACCTTCGGAGTGAGTTGTCCTTC. Its translation: CASIGHLRSELSF.

The chain recombines TRBV18 with TRBJ2-1; 14 nucleotides match TRBD2. J was trimmed by 4 bases and V by 2 bases; bases with no gene match: 10. This CDR3 spans 19 amino acids. CDR1 and CDR2 (germline): KGHSH, LQKENI. For the CDR3, the DNA is TGTGCCAGCTCACCAGCCGACCCGGGACTAGCGGGGGTTTACAATGAGCAGTTCTTC. Translated: CASSPADPGLAGVYNEQFF.

V gene TRBV30 combines with J gene TRBJ1-3; 8 bases align to TRBD1. Germline V gene data show CDR1 as GTSNPN and CDR2 as SVGIG (reference sequence). V dropped 5 bases and J dropped 4; count of bases not matched to a gene: 4. There are 13 residues in the CDR3. The CDR3 reads CAWATGGGNTIYF. The CDR3 DNA is TGTGCCTGGGCTACAGGGGGGGGAAACACCATATATTTT.

The chain is built from TRBV10-3 and TRBJ2-1, with 13 bases identical to TRBD2. From germline, CDR1 is ENHRY and CDR2 SYGVKD. This CDR3 spans 16 amino acids. V was pared by 4 bases and J by 1 base, with 1 base of the junction left unmatched. CDR3 in amino acids: CAISAGLAGSYNEQFF. CDR3 DNA sequence: TGTGCCATCAGTGCGGGACTAGCGGGATCCTACAATGAGCAGTTCTTC.

This clone was seen only a few times. The chain is built from TRBV30 and TRBJ1-5, with 7 bases lining up with TRBD1. In germline, CDR1 is GTSNPN, CDR2 SVGIG (reference sequence). The CDR3 covers 13 residues. Trimming cost V 5 bases and J 6 bases; bases outside gene matches: 7. The CDR3 coding sequence is TGTGCCTGGGCCCCAGGGGGAGGTCAGCCCCAGCATTTT. Protein sequence: CAWAPGGGQPQHF.

In its sample, this clone was seen a few times. CDR3 region: CASSRQDLSYNEQFF. CDR3 in DNA: TGTGCCAGCTCAAGACAGGACCTCTCTTACAATGAGCAGTTCTTC. This chain joins TRBV18 and TRBJ2-1; maybe TRBD1 (6 bases). This CDR3 is built from 15 residues. Trimming pared 5 bases from V and 4 bases from J, leaving 15 bases between. Germline V gene sequence: CDR1 KGHSH, CDR2 LQKENI.

This sequence joins TRBV4-1 and TRBJ1-1; 8 bases match TRBD1. Germline CDR1 is MGHRA and CDR2 is YSYEKL. The CDR3 runs 13 residues. J was trimmed by 4 bases and V by 4 bases; bases with no gene match: 2. In DNA form, the CDR3 reads TGCGCCAGCAGCCGGACAGGGCTCACTGAAGCTTTCTTT. Its protein is CASSRTGLTEAFF.

This clone occurred a few times. The chain links TRBV2 to TRBJ1-5; no clear D. Germline V gives CDR1 SNHLY, CDR2 FYNNEI. Trimming shortened V by 2 bases and J by 0 bases, and 5 bases separated the two germline ends. This CDR3 is 14 amino acids long. The CDR3 loop reads CASSERVSNQPQHF. In nucleotides, the CDR3 is TGTGCCAGCAGTGAACGGGTTAGCAATCAGCCCCAGCATTTT.

The genes are TRBV4-3 and TRBJ1-4; maybe TRBD1 (5 bases). The CDR3 is made up of 16 amino acids. Germline V gene data show CDR1 as LGHNA and CDR2 as YSLEER. Trimming took off 0 bases at V and 7 bases at J, with 15 bases between the two ends. In nucleotides, the CDR3 is TGCGCCAGCAGCCAAGATCTCGGGGGTGGGGGTGAAAAACTGTTTTTT. It specifies CASSQDLGGGGEKLFF.

This clone was picked up a small number of times. The rearrangement joins TRBV28 to TRBJ1-1; D gene ambiguous. V was pared by 6 bases and J by 0 bases, with 8 bases between. This CDR3 is built from 13 residues. Germline loops: CDR1 MDHEN, CDR2 SYDVKM. CDR3 sequence (DNA): TGTGCCAGCAGACAACAGATGAACACTGAAGCTTTCTTT. This gives the protein CASRQQMNTEAFF.

V is TRBV5-1 and J is TRBJ1-1; no clear D. The V gene's germline CDR1 is SGHRS and CDR2 YFSETQ. V was shortened by 4 bases and J by 1 base, with 17 bases between the two germline ends. The CDR3 consists of 16 residues. As DNA, the CDR3 is TGCGCCAGCAGCCCCTCCCCGGGGAGGGCGAACACTGAAGCTTTCTTT. It encodes CASSPSPGRANTEAFF.

The chain carries TRBV6-6 and TRBJ2-7; 9 nucleotides align to TRBD2. The CDR3 loop spans 15 amino acids. V lost 0 bases to trimming and J lost 3 bases; unmatched junction nucleotides: 3. Germline V gene data show CDR1 as MNHNY and CDR2 as SVGAGI (reference sequence). The CDR3 nucleotides read TGTGCCAGCAGTTACTCGATTAGCGGGGGCTACGAGCAGTACTTC. Its translation is CASSYSISGGYEQYF.

Only a few counts were recorded for this clone. The chain combines TRBV30 with TRBJ2-5; 13 bases match TRBD2. With V trimmed by 0 bases and J by 5 bases, 3 bases remained unmatched. The CDR3 contains 15 residues. CDR1 and CDR2 from the germline V gene are GTSNPN and SVGIG (reference sequence). The CDR3 loop reads CAWSVGLAGPETQYF. The DNA of the CDR3 is TGTGCCTGGAGTGTGGGACTAGCGGGACCCGAGACCCAGTACTTC.

This chain connects TRBV25-1 to TRBJ2-7; 7 bases are a match to TRBD1. The CDR3 is made up of 16 amino acids. V shed 3 bases, J shed 0 bases, and the junction held 8 bases outside the gene matches. CDR1 MGHDK and CDR2 SYGVNS come from the germline V gene. The CDR3 region is CASSDTRQGFSYEQYF. The CDR3 DNA sequence: TGTGCCAGCAGTGACACTCGACAGGGATTCTCCTACGAGCAGTACTTC.

A few counts support this clone. V gene TRBV18 combines with J gene TRBJ2-4, with TRBD2 matching over 11 bases. Trimming cost V 1 base and J 7 bases; bases outside gene matches: 3. The CDR3 consists of 15 residues. Germline V gene lookup returns CDR1 KGHSH and CDR2 LQKENI. This chain's CDR3 is CASSPQGLAANIQYF. CDR3 bases: TGTGCCAGCTCACCACAGGGACTAGCGGCGAACATTCAGTACTTC.

The genes are TRBV30 and TRBJ2-1; 9 positions agree with TRBD2. The CDR3 length is 17 residues. Germline V gene sequence: CDR1 GTSNPN, CDR2 SVGIG (reference sequence). J gave up 5 bases and V 2 bases, and 13 bases lay outside the gene matches. The CDR3 spells CAWSLRTLAGTNNEQFF. The CDR3 DNA is TGTGCCTGGAGTCTTCGGACCCTAGCGGGGACTAACAATGAGCAGTTCTTC.

This clone occurred a few times. The genes are TRBV4-1 and TRBJ1-1; 9 nucleotides agree with TRBD1. J was trimmed by 6 bases and V by 4 bases; bases with no gene match: 9. Looked up from germline, CDR1 is MGHRA and CDR2 is YSYEKL. The CDR3 sequence is 15 residues long. DNA of the CDR3: TGCGCCAGCAGCCCGGGGACAGGGAATTACGCTGAAGCTTTCTTT. This codes for CASSPGTGNYAEAFF.

The rearrangement uses TRBV5-6 and TRBJ2-7; 10 bases align to TRBD1. The CDR3 extends over 15 amino acids. V was pared by 3 bases and J by 9 bases, with 12 bases of the junction left unmatched. CDR1 and CDR2 from the germline V gene are SGHDT and YYEEEE. CDR3 DNA sequence: TGTGCCAGCAGCTACGACAGGGGGCTGGCTCGGGGGCAGTACTTC. This gives the protein CASSYDRGLARGQYF.

The V call is TRBV2, the J call TRBJ2-1, with TRBD2 matching over 9 bases. This CDR3 is built from 15 residues. The V segment lost 2 bases and the J segment 8 bases; nucleotides outside the gene matches: 7. Germline values: CDR1 SNHLY, CDR2 FYNNEI. CDR3 protein: CASSENTSGFYEQFF. Here the CDR3 DNA reads TGTGCCAGCAGTGAAAACACTAGCGGGTTCTATGAGCAGTTCTTC.

As regards this clone: A junction boundary mismatches the germline segment, possibly from a read error. J is TRBJ2-7 and V is TRBV7-7; tentative D call: TRBD1 (6 bases). CDR1 and CDR2 from the germline V gene are SSHAT and FNYEAQ (reference sequence). The CDR3 has 13 residues. The CDR3 DNA sequence: TGTGCTAGCAGCTTAAGCGAAGGGGGCGAGCAGTACTTC. It translates to CASSLSEGGEQYF.

The V call is TRBV7-8, the J call TRBJ2-2; 8 bases align to TRBD1. The ends lost 6 bases at V and 7 bases at J; junction bases unmatched: 10. Germline V CDR1 and CDR2: SGHVS, FQNEAQ. The CDR3 sequence is 15 residues long. The CDR3 DNA follows: TGTGCCAGCAGTATCCGGGACAGGACTGTCGGGGAGCTGTTTTTT. Its protein product is CASSIRDRTVGELFF.

The chain joins TRBV27 to TRBJ1-1; tentative D call: TRBD1 (6 bases). CDR1 and CDR2 from the germline V gene are MNHEY and SMNVEV (reference sequence). The V gene lost 1 base and the J gene lost 3 bases, with 9 bases spanning the gap. The CDR3 runs 14 residues. CDR3 in DNA: TGTGCCAGCAGTTTATTTTACAGGGACACTGAAGCTTTCTTT. Translated: CASSLFYRDTEAFF.

This clone was counted a few times. CDR3 in DNA: TGTGCCAGCAGCTTAGACGGGTTGGGCAATCAGCCCCAGCATTTT. Translation gives CASSLDGLGNQPQHF. The V gene is TRBV7-2, the J gene TRBJ1-5; D call uncertain. CDR3 size: 15 residues. Germline V lookup: CDR1 SGHTA, CDR2 FQGNSA. Trimming shortened V by 1 base and J by 2 bases, and 9 bases separated the two germline ends.